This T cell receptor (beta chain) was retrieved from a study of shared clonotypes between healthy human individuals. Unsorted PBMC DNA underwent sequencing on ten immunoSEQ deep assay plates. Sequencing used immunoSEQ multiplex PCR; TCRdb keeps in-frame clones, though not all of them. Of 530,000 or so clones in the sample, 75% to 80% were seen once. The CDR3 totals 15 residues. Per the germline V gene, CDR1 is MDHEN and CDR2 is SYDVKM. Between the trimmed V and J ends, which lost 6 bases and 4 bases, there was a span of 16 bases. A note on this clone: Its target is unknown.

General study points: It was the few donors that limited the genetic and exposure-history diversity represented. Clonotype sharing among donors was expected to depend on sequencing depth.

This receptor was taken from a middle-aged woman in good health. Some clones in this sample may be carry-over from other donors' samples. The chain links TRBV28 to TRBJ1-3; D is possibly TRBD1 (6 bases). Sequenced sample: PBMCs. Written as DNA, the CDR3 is TGTGCCAGCAGCCTTACAGGGTTACCAGGAAACACCATATATTTT. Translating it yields CASSLTGLPGNTIYF.